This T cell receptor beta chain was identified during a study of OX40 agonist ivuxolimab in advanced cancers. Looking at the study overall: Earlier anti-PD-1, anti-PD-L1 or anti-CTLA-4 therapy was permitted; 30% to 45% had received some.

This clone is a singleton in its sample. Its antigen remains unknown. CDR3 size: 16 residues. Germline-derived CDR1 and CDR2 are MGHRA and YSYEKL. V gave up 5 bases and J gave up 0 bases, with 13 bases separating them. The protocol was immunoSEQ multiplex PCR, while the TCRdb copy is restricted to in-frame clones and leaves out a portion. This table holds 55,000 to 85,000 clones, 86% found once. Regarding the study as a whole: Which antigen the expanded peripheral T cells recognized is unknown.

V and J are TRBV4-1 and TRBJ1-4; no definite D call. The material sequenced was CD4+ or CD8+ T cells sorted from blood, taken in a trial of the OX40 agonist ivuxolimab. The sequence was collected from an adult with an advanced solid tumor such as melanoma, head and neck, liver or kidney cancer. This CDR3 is CASSEAGTATNEKLFF. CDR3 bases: TGCGCCAGCAGCGAAGCGGGAACAGCAACTAATGAAAAACTGTTTTTT.